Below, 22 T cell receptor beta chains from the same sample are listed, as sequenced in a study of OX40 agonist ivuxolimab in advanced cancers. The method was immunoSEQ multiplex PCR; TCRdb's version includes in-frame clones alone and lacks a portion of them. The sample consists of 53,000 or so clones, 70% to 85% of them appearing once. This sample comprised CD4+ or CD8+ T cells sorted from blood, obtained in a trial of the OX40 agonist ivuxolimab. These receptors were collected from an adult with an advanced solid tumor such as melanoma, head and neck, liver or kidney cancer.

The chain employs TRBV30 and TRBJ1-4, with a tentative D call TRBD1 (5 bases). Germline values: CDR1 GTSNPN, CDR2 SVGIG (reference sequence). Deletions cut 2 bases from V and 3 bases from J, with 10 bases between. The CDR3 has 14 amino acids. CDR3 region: CAWSRTNANEKLFF. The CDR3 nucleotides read TGTGCCTGGAGTAGGACAAACGCTAATGAAAAACTGTTTTTT.

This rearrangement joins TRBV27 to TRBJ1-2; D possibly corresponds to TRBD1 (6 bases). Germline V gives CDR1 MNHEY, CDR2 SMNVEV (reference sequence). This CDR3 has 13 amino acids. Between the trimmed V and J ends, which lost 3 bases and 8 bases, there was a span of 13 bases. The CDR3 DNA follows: TGTGCCAGCAGTTTTCCTTCAGGGGTCGGCTACACCTTC. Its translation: CASSFPSGVGYTF.

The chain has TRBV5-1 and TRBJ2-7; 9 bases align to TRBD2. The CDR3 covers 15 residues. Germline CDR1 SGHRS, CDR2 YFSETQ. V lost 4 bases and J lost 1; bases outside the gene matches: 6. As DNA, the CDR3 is TGCGCCAGCAGCCTTAGCGGGAGTTCTTCCTACGAGCAGTACTTC. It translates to CASSLSGSSSYEQYF.

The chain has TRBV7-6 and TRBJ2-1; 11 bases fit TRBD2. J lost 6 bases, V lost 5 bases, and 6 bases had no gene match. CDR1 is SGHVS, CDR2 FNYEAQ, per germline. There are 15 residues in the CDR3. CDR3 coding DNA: TGTGCCAGCAGCGAACTAGCGGGAGCGTCCAATGAGCAGTTCTTC. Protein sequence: CASSELAGASNEQFF. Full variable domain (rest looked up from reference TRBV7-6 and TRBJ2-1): GAGVSQSPRYKVTKRGQDVALRCDPISGHVSLYWYRQALGQGPEFLTYFNYEAQQDKSGLPNDRFSAERPEGSISTLTIQRTEQRDSAMYRCASSELAGASNEQFFGPGTRLTVL.

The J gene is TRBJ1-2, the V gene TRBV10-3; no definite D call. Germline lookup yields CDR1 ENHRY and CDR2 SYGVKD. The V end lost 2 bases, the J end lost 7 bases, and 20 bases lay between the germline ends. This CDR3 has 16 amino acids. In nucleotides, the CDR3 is TGTGCCATCAGTGAGAACCCGGTCTTAGCGCTCTCTGGCTACACCTTC. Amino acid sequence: CAISENPVLALSGYTF.

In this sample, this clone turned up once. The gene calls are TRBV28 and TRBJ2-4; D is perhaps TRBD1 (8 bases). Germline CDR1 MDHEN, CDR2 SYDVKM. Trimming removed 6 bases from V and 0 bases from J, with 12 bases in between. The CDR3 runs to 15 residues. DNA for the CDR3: TGTGCCAGCAGCACAGGGGGGGTAGCCAAAAACATTCAGTACTTC. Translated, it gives CASSTGGVAKNIQYF.

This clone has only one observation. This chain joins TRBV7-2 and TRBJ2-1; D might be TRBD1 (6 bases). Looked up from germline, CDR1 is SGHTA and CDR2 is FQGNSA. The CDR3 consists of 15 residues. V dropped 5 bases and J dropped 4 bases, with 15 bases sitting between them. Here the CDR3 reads CASSLAAGEYNEQFF. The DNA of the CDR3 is TGTGCCAGCAGCCTGGCGGCAGGGGAATACAATGAGCAGTTCTTC. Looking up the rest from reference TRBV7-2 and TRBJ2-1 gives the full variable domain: GAGVSQSPSNKVTEKGKDVELRCDPISGHTALYWYRQSLGQGLEFLIYFQGNSAPDKSGLPSDRFSAERTGGSVSTLTIQRTQQEDSAVYLCASSLAAGEYNEQFFGPGTRLTVL.

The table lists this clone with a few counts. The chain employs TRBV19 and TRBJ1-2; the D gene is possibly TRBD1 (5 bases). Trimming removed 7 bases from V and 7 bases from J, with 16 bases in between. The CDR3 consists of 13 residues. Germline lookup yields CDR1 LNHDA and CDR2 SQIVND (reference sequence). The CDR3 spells CASIPTDGFGYTF. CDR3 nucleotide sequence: TGTGCCAGTATCCCGACAGATGGATTTGGCTACACCTTC. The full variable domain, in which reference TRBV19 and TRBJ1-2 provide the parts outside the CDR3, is DGGITQSPKYLFRKEGQNVTLSCEQNLNHDAMYWYRQDPGQGLRLIYYSQIVNDFQKGDIAEGYSVSREKKESFPLTVTSAQKNPTAFYLCASIPTDGFGYTFGSGTRLTVV.

CDR3 coding DNA: TGTGCCAGCTCACCCAACAGGGGGTCCTACAATGAGCAGTTCTTC. The encoded protein is CASSPNRGSYNEQFF. The chain is built from TRBV18 and TRBJ2-1; 8 nucleotides align to TRBD1. CDR1 and CDR2 from the germline V gene are KGHSH and LQKENI. CDR3 length: 15 amino acids. V was pared by 3 bases and J by 1 base, with 2 bases of the junction left unmatched. Complete variable domain (other parts from reference TRBV18 and TRBJ2-1): NAGVMQNPRHLVRRRGQEARLRCSPMKGHSHVYWYRQLPEEGLKFMVYLQKENIIDESGMPKERFSAEFPKEGPSILRIQQVVRGDSAAYFCASSPNRGSYNEQFFGPGTRLTVL.

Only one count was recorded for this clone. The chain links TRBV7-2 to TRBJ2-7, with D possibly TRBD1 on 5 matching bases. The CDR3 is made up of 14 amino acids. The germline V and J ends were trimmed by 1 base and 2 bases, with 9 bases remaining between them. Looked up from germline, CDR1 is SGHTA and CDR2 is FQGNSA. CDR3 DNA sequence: TGTGCCAGCAGCTTAGTCCAGGGTACCTACGAGCAGTACTTC. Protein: CASSLVQGTYEQYF.

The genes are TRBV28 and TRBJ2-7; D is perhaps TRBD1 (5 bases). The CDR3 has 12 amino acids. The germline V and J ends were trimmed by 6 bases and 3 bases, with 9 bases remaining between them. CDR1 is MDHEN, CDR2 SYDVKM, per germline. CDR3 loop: CASSLQDYEQYF. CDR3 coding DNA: TGTGCCAGCAGCCTACAGGACTACGAGCAGTACTTC.

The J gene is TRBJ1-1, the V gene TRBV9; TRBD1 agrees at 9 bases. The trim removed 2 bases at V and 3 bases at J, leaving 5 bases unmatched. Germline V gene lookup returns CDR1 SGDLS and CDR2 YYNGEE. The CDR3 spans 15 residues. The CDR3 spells CASSVSTGGDTEAFF. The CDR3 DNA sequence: TGTGCCAGCAGCGTTTCGACAGGGGGGGACACTGAAGCTTTCTTT. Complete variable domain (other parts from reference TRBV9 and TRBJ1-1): DSGVTQTPKHLITATGQRVTLRCSPRSGDLSVYWYQQSLDQGLQFLIQYYNGEERAKGNILERFSAQQFPDLHSELNLSSLELGDSALYFCASSVSTGGDTEAFFGQGTRLTVV.

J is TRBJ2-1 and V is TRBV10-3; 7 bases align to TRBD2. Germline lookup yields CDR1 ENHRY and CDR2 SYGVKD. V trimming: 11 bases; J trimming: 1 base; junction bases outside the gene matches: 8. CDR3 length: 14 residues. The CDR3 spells CAGGEGGSYNEQFF. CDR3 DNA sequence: TGTGCCGGTGGGGAGGGAGGGTCCTACAATGAGCAGTTCTTC.

The CDR3 reads CAWGSVARYTDTQYF. The CDR3 coding sequence is TGTGCCTGGGGGTCCGTAGCGCGATACACAGATACGCAGTATTTT. The rearrangement uses TRBV30 and TRBJ2-3, with TRBD2 as a possible D gene (5 bases). CDR1 GTSNPN and CDR2 SVGIG come from the germline V gene (reference sequence). Trimming removed 5 bases from V and 2 bases from J, with 17 bases in between. CDR3 length: 15 residues.

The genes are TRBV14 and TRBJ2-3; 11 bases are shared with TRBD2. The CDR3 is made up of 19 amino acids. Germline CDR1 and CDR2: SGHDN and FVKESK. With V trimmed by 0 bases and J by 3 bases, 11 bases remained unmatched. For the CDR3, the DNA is TGTGCCAGCAGCCAAGATAGGAGTAGCGGGAGGGCCGGTACAGATACGCAGTATTTT. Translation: CASSQDRSSGRAGTDTQYF.

The CDR3: CASSQGRNRLYGYTF. CDR3 DNA sequence: TGTGCCAGCAGCCAGGGGCGCAACCGCCTCTATGGCTACACCTTC. The V gene is TRBV28, the J gene TRBJ1-2; the D gene is possibly TRBD1 (6 bases). The V and J ends lost 6 bases and 4 bases respectively, with 18 bases between them. Per the germline V gene, CDR1 is MDHEN and CDR2 is SYDVKM. The CDR3 totals 15 residues.

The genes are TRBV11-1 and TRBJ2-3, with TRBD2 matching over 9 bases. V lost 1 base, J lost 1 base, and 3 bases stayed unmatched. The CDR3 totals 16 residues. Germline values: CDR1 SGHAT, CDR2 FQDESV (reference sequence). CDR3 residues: CASSLDRTSGTDTQYF. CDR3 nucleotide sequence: TGTGCCAGCAGCTTAGACAGGACTAGCGGCACAGATACGCAGTATTTT.

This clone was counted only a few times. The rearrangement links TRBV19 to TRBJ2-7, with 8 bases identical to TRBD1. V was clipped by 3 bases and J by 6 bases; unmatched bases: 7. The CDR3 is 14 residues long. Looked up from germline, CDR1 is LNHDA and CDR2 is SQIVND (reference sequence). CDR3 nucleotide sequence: TGTGCCAGTAGTATGACCGGGACAGGACCCGAGCAGTACTTC. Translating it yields CASSMTGTGPEQYF.

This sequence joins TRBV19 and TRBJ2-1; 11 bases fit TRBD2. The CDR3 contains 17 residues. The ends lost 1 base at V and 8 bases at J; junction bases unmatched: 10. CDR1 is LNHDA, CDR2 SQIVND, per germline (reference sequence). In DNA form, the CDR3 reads TGTGCCAGTAGTATAGCCCAGATAGCGGGAGGGAACTATGAGCAGTTCTTC. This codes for CASSIAQIAGGNYEQFF.

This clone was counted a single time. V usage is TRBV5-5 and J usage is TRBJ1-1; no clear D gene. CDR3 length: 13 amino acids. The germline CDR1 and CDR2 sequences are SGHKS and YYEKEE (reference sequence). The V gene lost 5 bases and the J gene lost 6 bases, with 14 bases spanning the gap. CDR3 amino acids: CASSVPPAAEAFF. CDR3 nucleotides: TGTGCCAGCAGTGTACCTCCGGCAGCTGAAGCTTTCTTT.

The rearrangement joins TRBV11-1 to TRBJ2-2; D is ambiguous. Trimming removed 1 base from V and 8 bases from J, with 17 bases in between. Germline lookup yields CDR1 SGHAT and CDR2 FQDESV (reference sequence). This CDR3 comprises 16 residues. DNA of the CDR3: TGTGCCAGCAGCTTAGACTCCGGGCAGCCTGGAGGGGAGCTGTTTTTT. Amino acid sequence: CASSLDSGQPGGELFF.

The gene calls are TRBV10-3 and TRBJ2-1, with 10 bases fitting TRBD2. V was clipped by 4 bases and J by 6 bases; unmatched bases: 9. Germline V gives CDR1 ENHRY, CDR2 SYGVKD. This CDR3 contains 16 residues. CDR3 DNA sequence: TGTGCCATCAGTGGGTCCGGGACTAGCGTGTCCAATGAGCAGTTCTTC. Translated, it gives CAISGSGTSVSNEQFF.